This TCR beta chain was profiled in a study of blood T cells in healthy people across ages. PCR was performed a second time for about 7 to 11 cycles using a sample-barcoded 5' primer and a J-beta primer mix. MiXCR was run by TCRdb on the 5' RACE reads, yielding one entry per CDR3 protein. The sample shows around 800,000 distinct CDR3 sequences, approximately 65% of them seen only once. Germline loops: CDR1 MDHEN, CDR2 SYDVKM. This CDR3 region has 16 residues. Concerning this clonotype: Its cognate antigen is unknown. Germline is not matched at one junction end, which may reflect a read error.

Study observations and caveats: Greater diversity and more naive CD4+ cells were seen in long-lived donors than in aged donors. Unsorted PBMCs blocked a conclusive comparison of naive and antigen-experienced cells.

This TCR was recovered from a man aged 30-40 years in good health. Sequencing was carried out using blood. V usage is TRBV28 and J usage is TRBJ2-7; weak D call: TRBD2 (5 bases). CDR3 nucleotide sequence: TGTGCCAGCAGTCCCCTTACTAGTTCAAGCTCCGACGAGCAGTACTTC. It specifies CASSPLTSSSSDEQYF.